One and the same sample provided the 16 T cell receptor beta chains below, sequenced in a study of STAT5B mutations in CD4+ large granular lymphocyte leukemia. TCRdb's table, derived via immunoSEQ multiplex PCR, lists solely in-frame clones and lacks some. The data show 40,000 to 50,000 clones, approximately 83% seen once. The sequenced sample was CD4+ T cells from blood buffy coats. These receptors originate from a human donor in good health.

This chain connects TRBV18 to TRBJ2-2; tentatively, D is TRBD1 (7 bases). Germline-derived CDR1 and CDR2 are KGHSH and LQKENI. The CDR3 loop spans 15 amino acids. V was cut by 6 bases and J by 2 bases, with 13 bases left in between. The CDR3 region has the DNA TGTGCCAGCTCCCCGACAGGGACTAACACCGGGGAGCTGTTTTTT. As protein: CASSPTGTNTGELFF.

This clone was seen just once. The chain joins TRBV4-1 to TRBJ2-3; no clear D gene. Looked up from germline, CDR1 is MGHRA and CDR2 is YSYEKL. The ends were cut back, 7 bases at V and 4 bases at J, with 12 bases in the middle. This CDR3 is built from 13 residues. The CDR3 is CASNAGQSDTQYF. CDR3 DNA sequence: TGCGCCAGCAACGCTGGCCAGTCAGATACGCAGTATTTT.

This clone has just one count. The chain couples TRBV27 to TRBJ2-4; 9 nucleotides align to TRBD2. This CDR3 comprises 15 residues. V shed 6 bases, J shed 0 bases, and the junction held 3 bases outside the gene matches. Germline CDR1 and CDR2: MNHEY and SMNVEV (reference sequence). The CDR3 spells CASSAGGLAKNIQYF. The CDR3 coding sequence is TGTGCCAGCAGCGCGGGGGGGCTAGCCAAAAACATTCAGTACTTC.

As regards this clone: The same CDR3 is also encoded by other DNA sequences in this sample. The chain links TRBV2 to TRBJ2-3, with D uncertain. Trimming took off 3 bases at V and 1 base at J, with 8 bases between the two ends. This CDR3 is built from 14 residues. Germline V gene sequence: CDR1 SNHLY, CDR2 FYNNEI. The CDR3 spells CASSEDLGTDTQYF. CDR3 nucleotides: TGTGCCAGCAGTGAGGACCTAGGCACAGATACGCAGTATTTT.

The chain employs TRBV4-1 and TRBJ2-1, with 11 bases aligning to TRBD2. There are 17 residues in the CDR3. Germline-derived CDR1 and CDR2 are MGHRA and YSYEKL. The ends lost 1 base at V and 10 bases at J; junction bases unmatched: 12. CDR3 in DNA: TGCGCCAGCAGCCAAGCTGGTAGCGGGGGGGCGGCAAGAGAGCAGTTCTTC. Translated, it gives CASSQAGSGGAAREQFF.

This clone was detected only once. The chain's CDR3 is CAISGDSPSGYTF. CDR3 in DNA: TGTGCCATCAGTGGGGACAGTCCCTCTGGCTACACCTTC. The chain carries TRBV10-3 and TRBJ1-2; 7 nucleotides agree with TRBD1. The trim removed 4 bases at V and 7 bases at J, leaving 6 bases unmatched. From germline, CDR1 is ENHRY and CDR2 SYGVKD. The CDR3 has 13 amino acids.

CDR3 in DNA: TGTGCCAGCAACCTAGATGGGACACGCGAAAAACTGTTTTTT. This encodes CASNLDGTREKLFF. The genes are TRBV6-5 and TRBJ1-4, with D perhaps TRBD1 (6 bases). V was pared by 7 bases and J by 8 bases, with 17 bases between. CDR1 MNHEY and CDR2 SVGAGI come from the germline V gene. The CDR3 length is 14 residues.

The CDR3 region has the DNA TGTGCCAGCAGCTTGGGAACAGAGGTAGCTTTCTTT. Protein product: CASSLGTEVAFF. This chain links TRBV11-3 with TRBJ1-1; D is unclear. Trimming pared 3 bases from V and 10 bases from J, leaving 12 bases between. This CDR3 is built from 12 residues. Germline lookup yields CDR1 SGHNT and CDR2 YENEEA. Full variable domain (rest looked up from reference TRBV11-3 and TRBJ1-1): EAGVVQSPRYKIIEKKQPVAFWCNPISGHNTLYWYLQNLGQGPELLIRYENEEAVDDSQLPKDRFSAERLKGVDSTLKIQPAELGDSAVYLCASSLGTEVAFFGQGTRLTVV.

The sample holds one count of this clone. The chain has TRBV5-1 and TRBJ2-7, with 9 bases that match TRBD1. Germline lookup yields CDR1 SGHRS and CDR2 YFSETQ. After removal of 1 base from V and 3 bases from J, the junction contained 17 bases not matched to a gene. The length of the CDR3 is 19 residues. CDR3 nucleotide sequence: TGCGCCAGCAGCTTGCCGACTTCGGAAAACAGGGGGCGGAACTACGAGCAGTACTTC. Encoded protein: CASSLPTSENRGRNYEQYF.

The CDR3 spells CASSQQGWGYGYTF. The CDR3 coding sequence is TGTGCCAGCAGCCAACAGGGGTGGGGGTATGGCTACACCTTC. The genes are TRBV5-4 and TRBJ1-2; 7 bases map to TRBD1. The CDR3 runs to 14 residues. CDR1 is SGHNT and CDR2 is YYREEE in the germline V gene (reference sequence). Losses at the gene ends were 4 bases for V and 5 bases for J; bases not matched to a gene: 8.

This sequence joins TRBV15 and TRBJ1-2; D possibly corresponds to TRBD1 (6 bases). The CDR3 covers 18 residues. In germline, CDR1 is LNHNV, CDR2 YYDKDF (reference sequence). V was pared by 0 bases and J by 1 base, with 18 bases between. In DNA, the CDR3 is TGTGCCACCAGCAGAGAAAAGGGGGTCGGCCCGTATAACTATGGCTACACCTTC. It translates to CATSREKGVGPYNYGYTF.

The rearrangement uses TRBV19 and TRBJ2-7; 7 bases are a match to TRBD2. From germline, CDR1 is LNHDA and CDR2 SQIVND (reference sequence). CDR3 length equals 14 residues. V lost 4 bases, J lost 5 bases, and 8 bases stayed unmatched. The chain's CDR3 is CASSTRGGGDEQYF. The CDR3 region has the DNA TGTGCCAGTAGTACCCGGGGCGGGGGTGACGAGCAGTACTTC.

The V and J genes are TRBV30 and TRBJ2-1, with unresolved D. V lost 0 bases to trimming and J lost 5 bases, with 8 bases between them. CDR1 and CDR2 from the germline V gene are GTSNPN and SVGIG (reference sequence). This CDR3 region has 13 residues. CDR3 coding DNA: TGTGCCTGGAGTGTATTAAGGCACAATGAGCAGTTCTTC. It codes for CAWSVLRHNEQFF. Drawing the rest from reference TRBV30 and TRBJ2-1, the complete variable domain is SQTIHQWPATLVQPVGSPLSLECTVEGTSNPNLYWYRQAAGRGLQLLFYSVGIGQISSEVPQNLSASRPQDRQFILSSKKLLLSDSGFYLCAWSVLRHNEQFFGPGTRLTVL.

This clone was seen only a few times. The V call is TRBV5-6, the J call TRBJ1-1; unclear D gene. Germline V lookup: CDR1 SGHDT, CDR2 YYEEEE. V was pared by 4 bases and J by 1 base, with 8 bases between. The CDR3 consists of 13 residues. CDR3 nucleotide sequence: TGTGCCAGCAGCGACGGACCGAACACTGAAGCTTTCTTT. As protein: CASSDGPNTEAFF.

The genes are TRBV7-7 and TRBJ2-1, with TRBD2 identical over 7 bases. This CDR3 is 17 amino acids long. The germline V gene has CDR1 SSHAT and CDR2 FNYEAQ (reference sequence). V shed 5 bases and J 3 bases; nucleotides not matched to a gene: 13. The DNA of the CDR3 is TGTGCCAGCAGCCCCTTTTTTGTGGGGGGGTTCTACAATGAGCAGTTCTTC. As protein: CASSPFFVGGFYNEQFF. Full variable domain (rest looked up from reference TRBV7-7 and TRBJ2-1): GAGVSQSPRYKVTKRGQDVTLRCDPISSHATLYWYQQALGQGPEFLTYFNYEAQPDKSGLPSDRFSAERPEGSISTLTIQRTEQRDSAMYRCASSPFFVGGFYNEQFFGPGTRLTVL.

On this clone itself: Germline and junction disagree at one end, which may indicate a read error. The chain combines TRBV11-2 with TRBJ2-7; the D gene is possibly TRBD1 (6 bases). The CDR3 has 12 residues. The V gene's germline CDR1 is SGHAT and CDR2 FQNNGV. The CDR3 DNA is TGTGCCAGCAGCGAAAGGGGGTACGGGCAGTACTTC. Amino acids: CASSERGYGQYF.